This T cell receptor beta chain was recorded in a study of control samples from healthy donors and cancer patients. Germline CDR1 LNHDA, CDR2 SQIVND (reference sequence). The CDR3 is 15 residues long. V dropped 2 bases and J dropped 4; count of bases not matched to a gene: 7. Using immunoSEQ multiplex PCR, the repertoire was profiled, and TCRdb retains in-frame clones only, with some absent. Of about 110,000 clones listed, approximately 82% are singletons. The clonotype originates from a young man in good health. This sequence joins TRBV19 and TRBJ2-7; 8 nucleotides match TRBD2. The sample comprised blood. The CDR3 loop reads CASSISGGGIYEQYF. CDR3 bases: TGTGCCAGTAGTATATCCGGGGGGGGCATTTACGAGCAGTACTTC. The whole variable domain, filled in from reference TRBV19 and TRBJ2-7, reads DGGITQSPKYLFRKEGQNVTLSCEQNLNHDAMYWYRQDPGQGLRLIYYSQIVNDFQKGDIAEGYSVSREKKESFPLTVTSAQKNPTAFYLCASSISGGGIYEQYFGPGTRLTVT.